The 14 T cell receptor beta chains reported below all come from one sample, sequenced in a study of cytomegalovirus exposure and HLA in healthy donors. It was with 60 Vbeta and 13 Jbeta primers that the PCR ran. TCRdb keeps only in-frame clones here, not all; method: immunoSEQ multiplex PCR. The table records about 170,000 clones, around 80% of them present only once. The specimen sequenced was PBMCs. The receptors shown here come from a woman aged 45-59 years in good health and CMV-seropositive.

This clone was counted only a few times. The CDR3 reads CASSTGQQYEQYF. CDR3 DNA: TGTGCCAGCAGCACGGGACAGCAATACGAGCAGTACTTC. This sequence joins TRBV7-2 and TRBJ2-7; 7 bases are a match to TRBD1. Germline V gene data show CDR1 as SGHTA and CDR2 as FQGNSA. The CDR3 covers 13 residues. V lost 5 bases and J lost 4; bases outside the gene matches: 5. Based on the CDR3 plus reference TRBV7-2 and TRBJ2-7, the full variable domain is GAGVSQSPSNKVTEKGKDVELRCDPISGHTALYWYRQSLGQGLEFLIYFQGNSAPDKSGLPSDRFSAERTGGSVSTLTIQRTQQEDSAVYLCASSTGQQYEQYFGPGTRLTVT.

This rearrangement joins TRBV7-2 to TRBJ2-2; 7 bases are a match to TRBD2. V was clipped by 1 base and J by 4 bases; unmatched bases: 9. Per the germline V gene, CDR1 is SGHTA and CDR2 is FQGNSA. The CDR3 is 17 residues long. The CDR3 nucleotides read TGTGCCAGCAGCTTAGTATTTCAGGGCGGGAGCACCGGGGAGCTGTTTTTT. Translated, it gives CASSLVFQGGSTGELFF.

The genes are TRBV7-2 and TRBJ2-5, with TRBD2 identical over 7 bases. The CDR3 length is 15 residues. Germline trimming cut 5 bases from V and 2 bases from J; bases unmatched to any gene: 8. CDR1 and CDR2 from the germline V gene are SGHTA and FQGNSA. CDR3 sequence (DNA): TGTGCCAGCAGCCTTTATAGCGGGCCTCAAGAGACCCAGTACTTC. Amino acid sequence: CASSLYSGPQETQYF.

The V and J genes are TRBV5-6 and TRBJ2-7; 11 bases map to TRBD2. Germline assignment: CDR1 SGHDT and CDR2 YYEEEE. This CDR3 is 18 amino acids long. Trimming took 0 bases from V and 2 from J; bases not matched to a gene: 10. As DNA, the CDR3 is TGTGCCAGCAGCTTGGCGAGACTAGCGGGAAGTACTCCCTACGAGCAGTACTTC. This encodes CASSLARLAGSTPYEQYF. The whole variable domain, remainder taken from reference TRBV5-6 and TRBJ2-7, is DAGVTQSPTHLIKTRGQQVTLRCSPKSGHDTVSWYQQALGQGPQFIFQYYEEEERQRGNFPDRFSGHQFPNYSSELNVNALLLGDSALYLCASSLARLAGSTPYEQYFGPGTRLTVT.

V is TRBV6-6 and J is TRBJ2-1, with a possible D match to TRBD2 (6 bases). The germline CDR1 and CDR2 sequences are MNHNY and SVGAGI (reference sequence). V dropped 10 bases and J dropped 4 bases, with 20 bases sitting between them. This CDR3 has 15 amino acids. In nucleotides, the CDR3 is TGTGCCACAACGCTCCGGGACTCCAATTACAATGAGCAGTTCTTC. Its protein is CATTLRDSNYNEQFF.

The CDR3 here is CASSVGGDGYYEQYF. DNA of the CDR3: TGTGCCAGCAGCGTAGGGGGGGATGGGTACTACGAGCAGTACTTC. The chain combines TRBV9 with TRBJ2-7; D perhaps matches TRBD2 (6 bases). This CDR3 is built from 15 residues. The germline V gene has CDR1 SGDLS and CDR2 YYNGEE. V was trimmed by 0 bases and J by 3 bases, leaving 13 bases between them.

This clone was seen a single time. The CDR3 DNA reads TGTGCCAGCCAAACAGGGGTGAGAACTGAAGCTTTCTTT. Translated, it gives CASQTGVRTEAFF. The chain has TRBV6-6 and TRBJ1-1; TRBD1 agrees at 7 bases. Germline CDR1 reads MNHNY; CDR2 reads SVGAGI (reference sequence). J lost 5 bases, V lost 8 bases, and 8 bases had no gene match. The CDR3 consists of 13 residues.

The rearrangement links TRBV6-5 to TRBJ1-5; D not certain. CDR1 MNHEY and CDR2 SVGAGI come from the germline V gene. V lost 6 bases, J lost 0 bases, and 6 bases lay in between. The CDR3 length is 13 residues. As DNA, the CDR3 is TGTGCCAGCAGCGCGTATAGCAATCAGCCCCAGCATTTT. This translates into CASSAYSNQPQHF.

This chain links TRBV11-2 with TRBJ1-1; D is unclear. The CDR3 is made up of 12 amino acids. The germline CDR1 and CDR2 sequences are SGHAT and FQNNGV. Trimming left V 2 bases short and J 3 bases short, with 4 bases between. The CDR3 loop reads CASSLYDTEAFF. The CDR3 DNA follows: TGTGCCAGCAGCTTATATGACACTGAAGCTTTCTTT.

The V call is TRBV6-4, the J call TRBJ2-3; 9 bases are shared with TRBD1. There are 15 residues in the CDR3. Looked up from germline, CDR1 is MRHNA and CDR2 is SNTAGT. The trim removed 3 bases at V and 6 bases at J, leaving 7 bases unmatched. CDR3 in DNA: TGTGCCAGCAGTGATCGGAACAGGGGGCTGGATACGCAGTATTTT. This sequence encodes CASSDRNRGLDTQYF.

Written as DNA, the CDR3 is TGTGCCAGCAGTATACAGGCCCTATTGGGGGAGCTGTTTTTT. It is translated as CASSIQALLGELFF. The J gene is TRBJ2-2, the V gene TRBV27; TRBD1 is a possible D gene (5 bases). This CDR3 region has 14 residues. The V gene lost 5 bases and the J gene lost 8 bases, with 15 bases spanning the gap. Germline CDR1 and CDR2: MNHEY and SMNVEV (reference sequence).

The J gene is TRBJ1-2, the V gene TRBV7-3, with 8 bases aligning to TRBD1. The CDR3 totals 18 residues. CDR1 SGHTA and CDR2 FQGTGA come from the germline V gene. After removal of 5 bases from V and 5 bases from J, the junction contained 19 bases not matched to a gene. CDR3 nucleotide sequence: TGTGCCAGCAGCCTCCACGGTCCTTTACAGGGGGGGGTGTATGGCTACACCTTC. It yields the protein CASSLHGPLQGGVYGYTF. The full variable domain, in which reference TRBV7-3 and TRBJ1-2 provide the parts outside the CDR3, is GAGVSQTPSNKVTEKGKYVELRCDPISGHTALYWYRQSLGQGPEFLIYFQGTGAADDSGLPNDRFFAVRPEGSVSTLKIQRTERGDSAVYLCASSLHGPLQGGVYGYTFGSGTRLTVV.

The chain links TRBV7-7 to TRBJ2-7; 8 bases agree with TRBD1. CDR1 is SSHAT and CDR2 is FNYEAQ in the germline V gene (reference sequence). CDR3 length: 11 residues. CDR3 amino acids: CAIGQGLEQYF. Here the CDR3 DNA reads TGTGCTATCGGACAGGGCCTCGAGCAGTACTTC.

The chain couples TRBV18 to TRBJ1-1; possibly TRBD1 for D (5 bases). The germline CDR1 and CDR2 sequences are KGHSH and LQKENI. CDR3 size: 13 residues. V was shortened by 4 bases and J by 7 bases, with 13 bases between the two germline ends. The DNA of the CDR3 is TGTGCCAGCTCACGCCGGGACTTTAGTGAAGCTTTCTTT. This gives the protein CASSRRDFSEAFF.